The 31 T cell receptor beta chains in this list originate from one sample, sequenced in a study of blood T cell repertoires in COVID-19. Clones were sequenced by immunoSEQ multiplex PCR, and TCRdb holds only the in-frame ones, with some missing. The profile shows 100,000 or so clones, around 84% of them singletons. Sequenced input: peripheral blood. Receptor source: a human donor in a cohort sampled during active COVID-19.

This clone was recorded only once. The chain has TRBV7-2 and TRBJ2-1, with D perhaps TRBD2 (6 bases). Between the trimmed V and J ends, which lost 5 bases and 6 bases, there was a span of 14 bases. Germline lookup yields CDR1 SGHTA and CDR2 FQGNSA. The CDR3 is 14 amino acids. The CDR3 DNA follows: TGTGCCAGCAGCCCAACGGGGGACGGCAATGAGCAGTTCTTC. Translating it yields CASSPTGDGNEQFF.

V is TRBV6-5 and J is TRBJ2-7; 8 positions agree with TRBD1. The CDR3 runs 13 residues. The V segment lost 7 bases and the J segment 2 bases; nucleotides outside the gene matches: 4. CDR1 and CDR2 (germline): MNHEY, SVGAGI. CDR3 bases: TGTGCCAGCACGGACAGGGTAACCTACGAGCAGTACTTC. Residues: CASTDRVTYEQYF.

The chain is built from TRBV7-2 and TRBJ1-2; no clear D gene. The CDR3 spans 14 residues. Germline values: CDR1 SGHTA, CDR2 FQGNSA. Trimming took off 1 base at V and 4 bases at J, with 10 bases between the two ends. The DNA of the CDR3 is TGTGCCAGCAGCTTAGACGGGTATACCTATGGCTACACCTTC. Amino acid sequence: CASSLDGYTYGYTF.

The genes are TRBV18 and TRBJ1-1; no firm D call. The ends were cut back, 2 bases at V and 1 base at J, with 8 bases in the middle. The CDR3 totals 14 residues. In germline, CDR1 is KGHSH, CDR2 LQKENI. The CDR3 is CASSPIAPNTEAFF. CDR3 coding DNA: TGTGCCAGCTCACCAATCGCGCCGAACACTGAAGCTTTCTTT.

V usage is TRBV30 and J usage is TRBJ2-7, with 8 bases that match TRBD2. This CDR3 contains 17 residues. V lost 1 base to trimming and J lost 2 bases; unmatched junction nucleotides: 13. Germline V gives CDR1 GTSNPN, CDR2 SVGIG (reference sequence). The CDR3 bases are TGTGCCTGGAGTGACCCCCTCTCGCGGGGGGACCCCTACGAGCAGTACTTC. It yields the protein CAWSDPLSRGDPYEQYF.

A note on this clone: This sample includes further DNA sequences coding for the same CDR3. This chain connects TRBV4-2 to TRBJ2-2; 9 bases map to TRBD1. Germline CDR1 and CDR2: LGHNA and YNFKEQ. The V and J ends lost 3 bases and 5 bases, in that order; junction bases with no gene match: 4. This CDR3 is built from 15 residues. CDR3 protein: CASSQGQGGTGELFF. The CDR3 nucleotides read TGTGCCAGCAGCCAGGGACAGGGTGGGACCGGGGAGCTGTTTTTT.

This clone was picked up a small number of times. This chain connects TRBV5-1 to TRBJ1-1; D gene uncertain. The CDR3 is 11 residues long. Trimming left V 3 bases short and J 3 bases short, with 3 bases between. The germline V gene encodes CDR1 SGHRS and CDR2 YFSETQ. In DNA form, the CDR3 reads TGCGCCAGCAGCTCCGACACTGAAGCTTTCTTT. It is translated as CASSSDTEAFF. Combining the CDR3 with reference TRBV5-1 and TRBJ1-1 gives the whole variable domain KAGVTQTPRYLIKTRGQQVTLSCSPISGHRSVSWYQQTPGQGLQFLFEYFSETQRNKGNFPGRFSGRQFSNSRSEMNVSTLELGDSALYLCASSSDTEAFFGQGTRLTVV.

This clone was counted once. The rearrangement joins TRBV7-3 to TRBJ2-3; tentatively, D is TRBD2 (6 bases). This CDR3 region has 13 residues. Trimming removed 2 bases from V and 4 bases from J, with 7 bases in between. Per the germline V gene, CDR1 is SGHTA and CDR2 is FQGTGA. The CDR3 coding sequence is TGTGCCAGCAGCTTATCGGGGGCAGATACGCAGTATTTT. Its translation is CASSLSGADTQYF. Filled out from reference TRBV7-3 and TRBJ2-3, the complete variable domain reads GAGVSQTPSNKVTEKGKYVELRCDPISGHTALYWYRQSLGQGPEFLIYFQGTGAADDSGLPNDRFFAVRPEGSVSTLKIQRTERGDSAVYLCASSLSGADTQYFGPGTRLTVL.

The genes are TRBV19 and TRBJ1-1; a possible D gene is TRBD1 (5 bases). Germline lookup yields CDR1 LNHDA and CDR2 SQIVND (reference sequence). CDR3 size: 13 residues. Trimming removed 5 bases at V and 3 bases at J, with 10 bases between. This CDR3 is CASSWTPYTEAFF. In DNA, the CDR3 is TGTGCCAGTAGTTGGACACCGTACACTGAAGCTTTCTTT.

Only one count was recorded for this clone. The rearrangement links TRBV13 to TRBJ2-2; 7 bases match TRBD1. J lost 1 base, V lost 3 bases, and 2 bases had no gene match. CDR3 length: 15 residues. Germline CDR1 and CDR2: PRHDT and FYEKMQ (reference sequence). CDR3: CASSLGQKNTGELFF. CDR3 coding DNA: TGTGCCAGCAGCTTGGGACAGAAGAACACCGGGGAGCTGTTTTTT. The entire variable domain, with the rest obtained from reference TRBV13 and TRBJ2-2, is as follows: AAGVIQSPRHLIKEKRETATLKCYPIPRHDTVYWYQQGPGQDPQFLISFYEKMQSDKGSIPDRFSAQQFSDYHSELNMSSLELGDSALYFCASSLGQKNTGELFFGEGSRLTVL.

The chain combines TRBV28 with TRBJ1-4; a possible D gene is TRBD1 (5 bases). V was cut by 10 bases and J by 7 bases, with 13 bases left in between. Germline V gene data show CDR1 as MDHEN and CDR2 as SYDVKM. There are 12 residues in the CDR3. The CDR3 sequence: CATAGLGEKLFF. The CDR3 region has the DNA TGTGCCACTGCAGGGTTAGGTGAAAAACTGTTTTTT.

The rearrangement joins TRBV9 to TRBJ1-2; TRBD1 agrees at 7 bases. Germline loops: CDR1 SGDLS, CDR2 YYNGEE. J lost 1 base, V lost 3 bases, and 9 bases had no gene match. CDR3 size: 16 residues. The CDR3 here is CASSGQGGLINYGYTF. The CDR3 coding sequence is TGTGCCAGCAGCGGACAGGGCGGTCTTATTAACTATGGCTACACCTTC.

The DNA for the CDR3 is TGTGCCAGCAGCCTCGGGATAATGAACACTGAAGCTTTCTTT. Translation gives CASSLGIMNTEAFF. V usage is TRBV7-9 and J usage is TRBJ1-1; D is uncertain. V was shortened by 5 bases and J by 0 bases, with 10 bases between the two germline ends. CDR3 length: 14 amino acids. CDR1 is SEHNR, CDR2 FQNEAQ, per germline (reference sequence). Together with reference TRBV7-9 and TRBJ1-1, the CDR3 gives the full variable domain: DTGVSQNPRHKITKRGQNVTFRCDPISEHNRLYWYRQTLGQGPEFLTYFQNEAQLEKSRLLSDRFSAERPKGSFSTLEIQRTEQGDSAMYLCASSLGIMNTEAFFGQGTRLTVV.

This clone was seen a single time. This chain uses TRBV5-1 with TRBJ2-7, with no clear D. Per the germline V gene, CDR1 is SGHRS and CDR2 is YFSETQ. This CDR3 is 14 amino acids long. V was trimmed by 1 base and J by 2 bases, leaving 10 bases between them. CDR3 nucleotide sequence: TGCGCCAGCAGCTTGACAGCCGATGCCTACGAGCAGTACTTC. Amino acids: CASSLTADAYEQYF.

This rearrangement joins TRBV6-6 to TRBJ1-1; the D is unclear. CDR3 length: 11 residues. V gave up 6 bases and J gave up 4 bases, with 6 bases separating them. CDR1 is MNHNY and CDR2 is SVGAGI in the germline V gene (reference sequence). CDR3 loop: CASRLGTEAFF. The CDR3 DNA follows: TGTGCCAGCAGGCTCGGCACTGAAGCTTTCTTT.

This chain connects TRBV27 to TRBJ2-5; 9 positions agree with TRBD2. CDR1 MNHEY and CDR2 SMNVEV come from the germline V gene (reference sequence). The CDR3 has 15 residues. V shed 3 bases, J shed 7 bases, and the junction held 9 bases outside the gene matches. CDR3 loop: CASSLGRAGGGTQYF. CDR3 sequence (DNA): TGTGCCAGCAGTTTGGGCCGAGCGGGGGGTGGGACCCAGTACTTC.

This chain uses TRBV30 with TRBJ1-1, with 7 bases fitting TRBD1. The CDR3 length is 13 residues. After removal of 2 bases from V and 7 bases from J, the junction contained 7 bases not matched to a gene. Looked up from germline, CDR1 is GTSNPN and CDR2 is SVGIG (reference sequence). CDR3 loop: CAWSWGTENEAFF. CDR3 nucleotides: TGTGCCTGGAGTTGGGGGACAGAAAATGAAGCTTTCTTT.

V gene TRBV28 combines with J gene TRBJ2-7, with 8 bases that match TRBD1. Germline CDR1 reads MDHEN; CDR2 reads SYDVKM. The CDR3 runs 16 residues. Germline trimming cut 4 bases from V and 4 bases from J; bases unmatched to any gene: 12. The CDR3 DNA is TGTGCCAGCAGTTCTTCCCTTGACAGGGGAAGTTACGAGCAGTACTTC. Its protein is CASSSSLDRGSYEQYF.

The V and J genes are TRBV5-1 and TRBJ1-1; D is ambiguous. CDR1 SGHRS and CDR2 YFSETQ come from the germline V gene. Deletions cut 4 bases from V and 1 base from J, with 8 bases between. The CDR3 consists of 13 residues. As DNA, the CDR3 is TGCGCCAGCAGCGCAGTCCCGAACACTGAAGCTTTCTTT. Translated, it gives CASSAVPNTEAFF. Looking up the rest from reference TRBV5-1 and TRBJ1-1 gives the full variable domain: KAGVTQTPRYLIKTRGQQVTLSCSPISGHRSVSWYQQTPGQGLQFLFEYFSETQRNKGNFPGRFSGRQFSNSRSEMNVSTLELGDSALYLCASSAVPNTEAFFGQGTRLTVV.

The count of this clone is one. V usage is TRBV4-3 and J usage is TRBJ1-3; D is unclear. V lost 3 bases, J lost 3 bases, and 6 bases lay in between. The germline V gene has CDR1 LGHNA and CDR2 YSLEER. The CDR3 is made up of 13 amino acids. CDR3 DNA: TGCGCCAGCAGCCAGACTTTTGGAAACACCATATATTTT. Protein product: CASSQTFGNTIYF.

This rearrangement joins TRBV18 to TRBJ2-1; 13 bases fit TRBD2. Germline V gives CDR1 KGHSH, CDR2 LQKENI. The CDR3 has 18 amino acids. The V gene end was trimmed by 1 base and the J gene end by 7 bases; junction bases not matched to a gene: 10. This CDR3 reads CASSPLVRLAGGSNEQFF. The CDR3 DNA sequence: TGTGCCAGCTCACCACTAGTACGACTAGCGGGGGGATCAAATGAGCAGTTCTTC. Supplemented by reference TRBV18 and TRBJ2-1, the full variable domain reads NAGVMQNPRHLVRRRGQEARLRCSPMKGHSHVYWYRQLPEEGLKFMVYLQKENIIDESGMPKERFSAEFPKEGPSILRIQQVVRGDSAAYFCASSPLVRLAGGSNEQFFGPGTRLTVL.

The chain links TRBV18 to TRBJ1-6; 9 positions agree with TRBD1. The trim removed 2 bases at V and 5 bases at J, leaving 1 base unmatched. Germline loops: CDR1 KGHSH, CDR2 LQKENI. This CDR3 is built from 15 residues. The CDR3 DNA reads TGTGCCAGCTCACCAAGGGACAGGGATAATTCACCCCTCCACTTT. Amino acids: CASSPRDRDNSPLHF.

This clone was recorded only once. The chain employs TRBV12-3 or TRBV12-4 and TRBJ2-2; a weak D match, TRBD2 (6 bases). Trimming stripped 7 bases from V and 5 bases from J, with 11 bases between. The CDR3 runs 13 residues. CDR3 coding DNA: TGTGCCAGCACCCTAGCGCCTACCGGGGAGCTGTTTTTT. It specifies CASTLAPTGELFF.

This chain links TRBV2 with TRBJ2-5, with 12 positions matching TRBD2. CDR3 length: 14 amino acids. V shed 7 bases and J 6 bases; nucleotides not matched to a gene: 6. The germline V gene has CDR1 SNHLY and CDR2 FYNNEI. The CDR3 sequence: CASTPSGGAKTQYF. The CDR3 nucleotides are TGTGCCAGCACCCCTAGCGGGGGGGCAAAGACCCAGTACTTC.

The chain couples TRBV5-1 to TRBJ2-1; TRBD2 aligns across 8 bases. The CDR3 has 16 residues. Trimming took 5 bases from V and 3 from J; bases not matched to a gene: 10. Germline CDR1 and CDR2: SGHRS and YFSETQ. The DNA of the CDR3 is TGCGCCAGCAGGCCTACTAGCGGAGGTTACTACAATGAGCAGTTCTTC. Translating gives CASRPTSGGYYNEQFF.

The chain is built from TRBV11-2 and TRBJ2-1; 10 bases agree with TRBD1. Germline V gene sequence: CDR1 SGHAT, CDR2 FQNNGV. The CDR3 length is 14 residues. Unmatched junction bases numbered 5, after V lost 5 bases and J lost 7 bases. The chain's CDR3 is CASSRDRGENEQFF. CDR3 DNA: TGTGCCAGCAGCAGGGACAGGGGTGAAAATGAGCAGTTCTTC.

The chain uses TRBV19 and TRBJ1-2, with D possibly being TRBD1 (5 bases). Germline V gives CDR1 LNHDA, CDR2 SQIVND (reference sequence). V was trimmed by 1 base and J by 4 bases, leaving 10 bases between them. This CDR3 region has 14 residues. The CDR3 region is CASSIGQGGYGYTF. Here the CDR3 DNA reads TGTGCCAGTAGTATAGGGCAGGGTGGCTATGGCTACACCTTC.

The chain uses TRBV7-2 and TRBJ2-1, with D possibly being TRBD2 (6 bases). The CDR3 loop spans 16 amino acids. Germline CDR1 SGHTA, CDR2 FQGNSA. V lost 1 base and J lost 9, with 19 bases in between. In DNA form, the CDR3 reads TGTGCCAGCAGCTTAGTGACTGCGGGGCAAGGAGGTGAGCAGTTCTTC. Protein: CASSLVTAGQGGEQFF. The whole variable domain, remainder taken from reference TRBV7-2 and TRBJ2-1, is GAGVSQSPSNKVTEKGKDVELRCDPISGHTALYWYRQSLGQGLEFLIYFQGNSAPDKSGLPSDRFSAERTGGSVSTLTIQRTQQEDSAVYLCASSLVTAGQGGEQFFGPGTRLTVL.

This chain connects TRBV10-3 to TRBJ1-2; no clear D gene. The CDR3 is 13 residues long. CDR1 is ENHRY and CDR2 is SYGVKD in the germline V gene. Trimming left V 0 bases short and J 11 bases short, with 13 bases between. CDR3 loop: CAISESVRTRYTF. The CDR3 DNA is TGTGCCATCAGTGAGTCTGTCAGGACTCGTTACACCTTC.

The chain recombines TRBV19 with TRBJ2-7; TRBD1 matches at 7 bases. This CDR3 contains 16 residues. Germline V CDR1 and CDR2: LNHDA, SQIVND (reference sequence). V lost 5 bases, J lost 3 bases, and 13 bases stayed unmatched. The DNA for the CDR3 is TGTGCCAGTAGTGTCCACAGGGGAGCCCTCTACTACGAGCAGTACTTC. This codes for CASSVHRGALYYEQYF.

V gene TRBV11-3 combines with J gene TRBJ2-6, with TRBD1 matching over 8 bases. The CDR3 runs to 17 residues. In germline, CDR1 is SGHNT, CDR2 YENEEA. V dropped 5 bases and J dropped 2; count of bases not matched to a gene: 8. The CDR3 bases are TGTGCCAGCAGCCCTATTCCACAGGGGGCTGGGGCCAACGTCCTGACTTTC. The encoded protein is CASSPIPQGAGANVLTF. The full variable domain, in which reference TRBV11-3 and TRBJ2-6 provide the parts outside the CDR3, is EAGVVQSPRYKIIEKKQPVAFWCNPISGHNTLYWYLQNLGQGPELLIRYENEEAVDDSQLPKDRFSAERLKGVDSTLKIQPAELGDSAVYLCASSPIPQGAGANVLTFGAGSRLTVL.